This T cell receptor (beta chain) was captured in a study of tumor-infiltrating lymphocytes in localized non-small cell lung cancer. Study-wide context: The cohort mixed smokers and never-smokers, several histologies, and some post-neoadjuvant-chemotherapy samples. Tumor tissue and non-adjacent uninvolved lung came from each patient.

Using immunoSEQ multiplex PCR, the repertoire was profiled, and TCRdb retains in-frame clones only, with some absent. The sample has 15,000 to 20,000 clones, roughly 69% seen once. Study results and caveats: Different pieces of the same tissue were used for each assay. Only some patients had TCR sequencing, depending on available tissue.

Germline V lookup: CDR1 KGHSH, CDR2 LQKENI. CDR3 size: 14 residues. Trimming removed 6 bases from V and 5 bases from J, with 14 bases in between. As concerns this clone: The antigen is undetermined.

The genes are TRBV18 and TRBJ1-5; D gene ambiguous. This sequence originates from a human donor with non-small cell lung cancer. The material sequenced was lung tumor tissue. The chain's CDR3 is CASSTSGTDQPQHF. The CDR3 bases are TGTGCCAGCTCTACGTCGGGCACGGATCAGCCCCAGCATTTT.